The 22 T cell receptor beta chains presented below share a single source sample, sequenced in a study of blood T cell repertoires in COVID-19. Measured with immunoSEQ multiplex PCR; TCRdb has only the in-frame clones, and not every one. The data show under 350,000 clones, 75% to 90% seen once. Source material: peripheral blood. The receptors originated from a middle-aged man with acute or convalescent COVID-19.

This sequence joins TRBV27 and TRBJ2-7, with TRBD1 matching over 9 bases. The CDR3 length is 13 residues. Germline CDR1 and CDR2: MNHEY and SMNVEV (reference sequence). J gave up 4 bases and V 6 bases, and 4 bases lay outside the gene matches. The CDR3 reads CASSPDRGYEQYF. Written as DNA, the CDR3 is TGTGCCAGCAGCCCCGACAGGGGGTACGAGCAGTACTTC.

The genes are TRBV2 and TRBJ1-2; 12 nucleotides agree with TRBD1. The germline gives CDR1 SNHLY, CDR2 FYNNEI. The CDR3 is made up of 16 amino acids. The ends lost 7 bases at V and 3 bases at J; junction bases unmatched: 9. For the CDR3, the DNA is TGTGCCAGCATCTACGAGGGGACAGGGGGCGACTATGGCTACACCTTC. Translation gives CASIYEGTGGDYGYTF.

The V and J genes are TRBV13 and TRBJ2-7; perhaps TRBD1 as D (6 bases). Trimming removed 5 bases from V and 5 bases from J, with 22 bases in between. The germline V gene encodes CDR1 PRHDT and CDR2 FYEKMQ (reference sequence). The CDR3 consists of 16 residues. CDR3 loop: CASSPQQPRDTHEQYF. CDR3 in DNA: TGTGCCAGCAGCCCACAACAGCCCCGGGACACTCACGAGCAGTACTTC.

In DNA form, the CDR3 reads TGTGCCTGGAGAAGGGGGCGAGGGACGGCTGAGCAGTTCTTC. Translating it yields CAWRRGRGTAEQFF. The gene calls are TRBV30 and TRBJ2-1; the match to TRBD1 covers 7 bases. Germline CDR1 reads GTSNPN; CDR2 reads SVGIG (reference sequence). The CDR3 loop spans 14 amino acids. V shed 3 bases, J shed 9 bases, and the junction held 11 bases outside the gene matches.

The rearrangement joins TRBV5-1 to TRBJ2-7; 7 bases line up with TRBD1. The CDR3 totals 13 residues. CDR1 and CDR2 (germline): SGHRS, YFSETQ. The junction had 4 bases not matched to a gene; V was cut back by 5 bases and J by 2 bases. In DNA form, the CDR3 reads TGCGCCAGCAGACGGGACAGTGCCTACGAGCAGTACTTC. Encoded protein: CASRRDSAYEQYF.

J is TRBJ1-6 and V is TRBV19; D unresolved. CDR1 LNHDA and CDR2 SQIVND come from the germline V gene (reference sequence). The V and J ends lost 1 base and 0 bases respectively, with 7 bases between them. The CDR3 extends over 16 amino acids. This chain's CDR3 is CASSIGGSSYNSPLHF. CDR3 in DNA: TGTGCCAGTAGTATAGGAGGTAGCTCCTATAATTCACCCCTCCACTTT.

The rearrangement joins TRBV21-1 to TRBJ2-1; TRBD2, the table's D call, was not compared with the DNA. TRBV21-1 constitutes a pseudogene. The length of the CDR3 is 15 residues. In nucleotides, the CDR3 is TGTGCCAGCAGCAATAGGGCGGGGGGGAGAAATGAGCAGTTCTTC. Amino acids: CASSNRAGGRNEQFF.

The rearrangement joins TRBV3-1 (or the pseudogene TRBV3-2) to TRBJ2-1; 8 nucleotides line up with TRBD1. The CDR3 sequence is 13 residues long. With 0 bases clipped from V and 13 bases from J, the junction kept 5 bases outside the gene matches. Germline CDR1 reads LGHDT; CDR2 reads YNNKEL (reference sequence). CDR3 nucleotides: TGTGCCAGCAGCCAAGATAGAGGACAGGGACAGTTCTTC. It yields the protein CASSQDRGQGQFF.

The gene calls are TRBV18 and TRBJ2-1, with TRBD1 identical over 7 bases. This CDR3 is built from 16 residues. V lost 1 base to trimming and J lost 3 bases; unmatched junction nucleotides: 6. CDR1 and CDR2 (germline): KGHSH, LQKENI. The CDR3 nucleotides read TGTGCCAGCTCACCACGCACAGGGGAAAACTACAATGAGCAGTTCTTC. Translation: CASSPRTGENYNEQFF.

The V gene is TRBV5-5, the J gene TRBJ1-4; the D gene is possibly TRBD1 (6 bases). The V end lost 4 bases, the J end lost 5 bases, and 15 bases lay between the germline ends. This CDR3 is built from 15 residues. Germline values: CDR1 SGHKS, CDR2 YYEKEE (reference sequence). The chain's CDR3 is CASSRVTGQNEKLFF. For the CDR3, the DNA is TGTGCCAGCAGCCGGGTTACAGGGCAGAATGAAAAACTGTTTTTT. The full variable domain, completed using reference TRBV5-5 and TRBJ1-4, is DAGVTQSPTHLIKTRGQQVTLRCSPISGHKSVSWYQQVLGQGPQFIFQYYEKEERGRGNFPDRFSARQFPNYSSELNVNALLLGDSALYLCASSRVTGQNEKLFFGSGTQLSVL.

J is TRBJ2-5 and V is TRBV5-1, with 12 bases aligning to TRBD2. CDR3 size: 15 residues. Trimming at V came to 6 bases and at J to 4 bases, leaving 7 bases not matched to a gene. Germline-derived CDR1 and CDR2 are SGHRS and YFSETQ. The chain's CDR3 is CASTSSGGDGETQYF. DNA for the CDR3: TGCGCCAGCACCTCTAGCGGGGGGGACGGAGAGACCCAGTACTTC.

The rearrangement uses TRBV11-2 and TRBJ2-1; TRBD1 might be the D (5 bases). V shed 4 bases and J shed 4 bases, with 11 bases lying between them. Germline CDR1 and CDR2: SGHAT and FQNNGV. CDR3 length: 14 residues. The CDR3 nucleotides are TGTGCCAGCAGCTCCAGGGTCCGTTACAATGAGCAGTTCTTC. It yields the protein CASSSRVRYNEQFF.

The J gene is TRBJ1-3, the V gene TRBV9, with D perhaps TRBD1 (5 bases). The V gene lost 0 bases and the J gene lost 3 bases, with 13 bases spanning the gap. This CDR3 contains 16 residues. The germline V gene has CDR1 SGDLS and CDR2 YYNGEE. The CDR3 spells CASSVAGRGGGNTIYF. The CDR3 bases are TGTGCCAGCAGCGTAGCGGGACGGGGGGGTGGAAACACCATATATTTT.

This clone was observed a few times. The chain uses TRBV4-1 and TRBJ2-1, with TRBD2 matching over 7 bases. The V segment lost 0 bases and the J segment 7 bases; nucleotides outside the gene matches: 9. The CDR3 runs to 16 residues. The germline CDR1 and CDR2 sequences are MGHRA and YSYEKL. In DNA, the CDR3 is TGCGCCAGCAGCCAAGACCCCGGGGGAGCGGGGAATGAGCAGTTCTTC. Its translation: CASSQDPGGAGNEQFF.

V gene TRBV3-1 (or the pseudogene TRBV3-2) combines with J gene TRBJ2-7; D perhaps matches TRBD1 (6 bases). Germline lookup yields CDR1 LGHDT and CDR2 YNNKEL (reference sequence). This CDR3 spans 15 amino acids. The V end lost 0 bases, the J end lost 3 bases, and 12 bases lay between the germline ends. DNA of the CDR3: TGTGCCAGCAGCCAAGAGCTGGTACAGGGCTACGAGCAGTACTTC. Translated, it gives CASSQELVQGYEQYF.

This clone was recorded once. The chain combines TRBV5-4 with TRBJ2-2; 7 nucleotides agree with TRBD2. CDR1 and CDR2 from the germline V gene are SGHNT and YYREEE (reference sequence). The CDR3 is made up of 16 amino acids. V gave up 3 bases and J gave up 7 bases; unmatched junction bases: 12. The CDR3 region has the DNA TGTGCCAGCAGCTGGGGACTACTACGAGGGGTCGGGGAGCTGTTTTTT. It translates to CASSWGLLRGVGELFF.

J is TRBJ2-7 and V is TRBV15; maybe TRBD2 (5 bases). There are 14 residues in the CDR3. V lost 8 bases and J 5 bases, leaving 19 bases between the germline ends. Germline V lookup: CDR1 LNHNV, CDR2 YYDKDF (reference sequence). The CDR3 DNA reads as TGTGCCACCCGGCTCAGCGGTGGAAAGGACGAGCAGTACTTC. Amino acid sequence: CATRLSGGKDEQYF.

This rearrangement joins TRBV6-6 to TRBJ2-6, with D maybe TRBD1 (6 bases). The V end was cut by 6 bases, the J end by 0 bases, with 15 bases between. Germline assignment: CDR1 MNHNY and CDR2 SVGAGI (reference sequence). The length of the CDR3 is 17 residues. The CDR3 protein is CASSRKGVSSGANVLTF. The DNA for the CDR3 is TGTGCCAGCAGCCGAAAGGGGGTGTCCTCTGGGGCCAACGTCCTGACTTTC.

The chain joins TRBV28 to TRBJ2-7; 9 bases are a match to TRBD1. After removal of 6 bases from V and 7 bases from J, the junction contained 16 bases not matched to a gene. CDR1 MDHEN and CDR2 SYDVKM come from the germline V gene. The CDR3 spans 16 residues. The DNA of the CDR3 is TGTGCCAGCAGAGAGACCGGGACAGGGAAGGAGTGGGAGCAGTACTTC. Its protein is CASRETGTGKEWEQYF.

The chain employs TRBV3-1 (or the pseudogene TRBV3-2) and TRBJ2-3; 7 bases match TRBD2. The germline V gene has CDR1 LGHDT and CDR2 YNNKEL (reference sequence). Trimming at V came to 3 bases and at J to 3 bases, leaving 3 bases not matched to a gene. CDR3 length: 14 amino acids. The CDR3 here is CASSHGLGTDTQYF. CDR3 bases: TGTGCCAGCAGCCACGGACTAGGTACAGATACGCAGTATTTT.

The chain recombines TRBV11-2 with TRBJ1-1; 7 positions agree with TRBD1. The germline CDR1 and CDR2 sequences are SGHAT and FQNNGV. V lost 4 bases to trimming and J lost 5 bases; unmatched junction nucleotides: 7. The CDR3 is 14 residues long. As DNA, the CDR3 is TGTGCCAGCAGCTCTCCGACAGGGAAGACTGAAGCTTTCTTT. This encodes CASSSPTGKTEAFF.

This clone was picked up one time. The V call is TRBV6-5, the J call TRBJ1-1; no clear D gene. The germline CDR1 and CDR2 sequences are MNHEY and SVGAGI. Deletions cut 6 bases from V and 10 bases from J, with 12 bases between. The CDR3 covers 11 residues. For the CDR3, the DNA is TGTGCCAGCAGCCTGGGCCGGGGAGCTTTCTTT. Its protein is CASSLGRGAFF.